Listed here are 11 T cell receptor beta chains from one sample, sequenced in a study of CD8 T cells in Susac syndrome. RNA in amounts of roughly 0.5 to 1 ug was reverse transcribed with random hexamers. In TCRdb, the immunoSEQ multiplex PCR reads were re-called with MiXCR into one record per CDR3 protein. The sample lists some 170,000 distinct CDR3 sequences; just under 95% were seen once. Sequencing was carried out using CD4+ T cells from PBMCs. The receptors here all came from a human donor in good health.

J is TRBJ1-4 and V is TRBV29-1; 9 bases are a match to TRBD1. Germline assignment: CDR1 SQVTM and CDR2 ANQGSEA. The J segment lost 8 bases and the V segment lost 5 bases, leaving 9 bases of the junction unmatched. The CDR3 covers 14 residues. CDR3 sequence reads: CSVSPGQGTEKLFF. In DNA form, the CDR3 reads TGCAGCGTTTCGCCGGGACAGGGCACGGAAAAACTGTTTTTT. The variable domain in full, with the rest retrieved from reference TRBV29-1 and TRBJ1-4, is SAVISQKPSRDICQRGTSLTIQCQVDSQVTMMFWYRQQPGQSLTLIATANQGSEATYESGFVIDKFPISRPNLTFSTLTVSNMSPEDSSIYLCSVSPGQGTEKLFFGSGTQLSVL.

This sequence joins TRBV10-3 and TRBJ1-2; D is unclear. The CDR3 runs 14 residues. V was cut by 0 bases and J by 9 bases, with 14 bases left in between. The germline CDR1 and CDR2 sequences are ENHRY and SYGVKD. CDR3 sequence: CAISESTDRDRYTF. CDR3 sequence (DNA): TGTGCCATCAGTGAGTCGACGGACCGGGATCGCTACACCTTC.

V is TRBV28 and J is TRBJ2-7; D gene uncertain. This CDR3 is built from 10 residues. V lost 7 bases to trimming and J lost 3 bases, with 4 bases between them. CDR1 MDHEN and CDR2 SYDVKM come from the germline V gene. The CDR3 spells CASMDYEQYF. DNA of the CDR3: TGTGCCAGCATGGACTACGAGCAGTACTTC.

J is TRBJ2-1 and V is TRBV13; 7 positions agree with TRBD2. Germline V lookup: CDR1 PRHDT, CDR2 FYEKMQ (reference sequence). CDR3 length: 15 amino acids. V trimming: 1 base; J trimming: 3 bases; junction bases outside the gene matches: 3. The CDR3 here is CASSLDSSGYNEQFF. CDR3 bases: TGTGCCAGCAGCTTAGATTCTAGCGGCTACAATGAGCAGTTCTTC.

CDR3 sequence (DNA): TGCAGTGCTAGCACCGGGACAGGGCTCCACGAGCAGTACTTC. Protein product: CSASTGTGLHEQYF. V usage is TRBV20-1 and J usage is TRBJ2-7; 9 positions agree with TRBD1. Germline values: CDR1 DFQATT, CDR2 SNEGSKA (reference sequence). V shed 3 bases, J shed 5 bases, and the junction held 8 bases outside the gene matches. This CDR3 has 14 amino acids.

V is TRBV28 and J is TRBJ1-5, with D perhaps TRBD1 (5 bases). Germline lookup yields CDR1 MDHEN and CDR2 SYDVKM. This CDR3 contains 12 residues. V lost 8 bases and J 9 bases, leaving 14 bases between the germline ends. The CDR3, as DNA: TGTGCCAGCCAGACAGAGTCGGGGCCCCAGCATTTT. It codes for CASQTESGPQHF.

The V call is TRBV23-1, the J call TRBJ1-5; D not certain. TRBV23-1 is designated an ORF whose function remains uncertain. The CDR3 runs 16 residues. V was clipped by 4 bases and J by 3 bases, with 16 bases between them. The CDR3 nucleotides are TGCGCCAGCAGTCCGAACGGGTTCCCTAACAATCAGCCCCAGCATTTT. Translated: CASSPNGFPNNQPQHF.

The rearrangement uses TRBV5-1 and TRBJ1-5; TRBD1 is a possible D gene (6 bases). This CDR3 spans 14 amino acids. The V end was cut by 6 bases, the J end by 0 bases, with 10 bases between. Per the germline V gene, CDR1 is SGHRS and CDR2 is YFSETQ. This chain's CDR3 is CASKQGISNQPQHF. The CDR3 DNA reads TGCGCCAGCAAACAGGGAATTAGCAATCAGCCCCAGCATTTT.

V is TRBV20-1 and J is TRBJ1-3; 7 nucleotides line up with TRBD1. Germline lookup yields CDR1 DFQATT and CDR2 SNEGSKA (reference sequence). V lost 6 bases to trimming and J lost 0 bases; unmatched junction nucleotides: 5. This CDR3 region has 14 residues. In DNA, the CDR3 is TGCAGTGCATCGGACAGGAGCTCTGGAAACACCATATATTTT. This encodes CSASDRSSGNTIYF.

The rearrangement links TRBV30 to TRBJ1-1; D is possibly TRBD1 (5 bases). The V end lost 4 bases, the J end lost 1 base, and 10 bases lay between the germline ends. Germline V gene lookup returns CDR1 GTSNPN and CDR2 SVGIG (reference sequence). The CDR3 has 13 residues. CDR3 region: CAWTPTANTEAFF. The CDR3 DNA follows: TGTGCCTGGACACCGACAGCGAACACTGAAGCTTTCTTT.

CDR3 DNA: TGTGCCAGCAGTCCTTCGGGGGGAGGTAGATACGAGCAGTACTTC. Its protein is CASSPSGGGRYEQYF. The V gene is TRBV6-6, the J gene TRBJ2-7; 7 positions agree with TRBD2. V lost 5 bases and J lost 4; bases outside the gene matches: 11. Germline values: CDR1 MNHNY, CDR2 SVGAGI (reference sequence). This CDR3 is 15 amino acids long.